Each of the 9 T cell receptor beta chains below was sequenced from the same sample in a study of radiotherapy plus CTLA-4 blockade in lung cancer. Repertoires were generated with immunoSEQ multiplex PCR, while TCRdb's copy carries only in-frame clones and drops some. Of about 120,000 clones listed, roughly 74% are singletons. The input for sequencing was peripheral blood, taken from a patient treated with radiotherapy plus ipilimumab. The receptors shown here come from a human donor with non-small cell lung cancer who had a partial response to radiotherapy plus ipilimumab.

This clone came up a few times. CDR3 amino acids: CASSPGTSGRDNEQFF. As DNA, the CDR3 is TGTGCCAGCAGCCCCGGGACTAGCGGGAGGGACAATGAGCAGTTCTTC. V gene TRBV5-4 combines with J gene TRBJ2-1; 16 bases line up with TRBD2. Germline V gene lookup returns CDR1 SGHNT and CDR2 YYREEE (reference sequence). This CDR3 is 16 amino acids long. The J segment lost 5 bases and the V segment lost 4 bases, leaving 3 bases of the junction unmatched.

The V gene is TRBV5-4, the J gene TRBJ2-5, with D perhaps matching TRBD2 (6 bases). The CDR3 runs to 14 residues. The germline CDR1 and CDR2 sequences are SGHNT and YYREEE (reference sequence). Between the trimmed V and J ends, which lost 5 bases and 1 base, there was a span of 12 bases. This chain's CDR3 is CASRSSVFQETQYF. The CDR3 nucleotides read TGTGCCAGCAGATCTAGCGTCTTCCAAGAGACCCAGTACTTC. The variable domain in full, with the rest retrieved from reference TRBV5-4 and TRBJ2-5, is ETGVTQSPTHLIKTRGQQVTLRCSSQSGHNTVSWYQQALGQGPQFIFQYYREEENGRGNFPPRFSGLQFPNYSSELNVNALELDDSALYLCASRSSVFQETQYFGPGTRLLVL.

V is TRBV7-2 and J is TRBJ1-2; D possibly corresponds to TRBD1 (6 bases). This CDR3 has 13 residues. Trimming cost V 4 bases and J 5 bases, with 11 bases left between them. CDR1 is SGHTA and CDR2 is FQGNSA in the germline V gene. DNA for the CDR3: TGTGCCAGCAGCTCACAGGACAGATATGGCTACACCTTC. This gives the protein CASSSQDRYGYTF.

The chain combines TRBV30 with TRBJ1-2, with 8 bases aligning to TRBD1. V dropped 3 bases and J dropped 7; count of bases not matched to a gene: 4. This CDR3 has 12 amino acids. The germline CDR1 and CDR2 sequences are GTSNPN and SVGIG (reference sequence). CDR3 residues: CAWSPGGSGYTF. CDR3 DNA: TGTGCCTGGAGCCCAGGGGGCTCTGGCTACACCTTC.

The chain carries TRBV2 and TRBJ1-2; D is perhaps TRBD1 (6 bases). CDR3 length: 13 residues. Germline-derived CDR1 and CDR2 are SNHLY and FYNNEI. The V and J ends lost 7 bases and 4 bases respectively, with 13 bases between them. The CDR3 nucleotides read TGTGCCAGCAATGGGGGCGCGGGCTATGGCTACACCTTC. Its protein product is CASNGGAGYGYTF.

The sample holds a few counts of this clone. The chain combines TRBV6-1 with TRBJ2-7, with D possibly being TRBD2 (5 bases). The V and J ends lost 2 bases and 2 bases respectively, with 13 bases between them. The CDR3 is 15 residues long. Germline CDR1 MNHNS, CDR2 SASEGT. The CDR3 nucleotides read TGTGCCAGCAGTGAACGGGGTAGTCCCACCTACGAGCAGTACTTC. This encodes CASSERGSPTYEQYF.

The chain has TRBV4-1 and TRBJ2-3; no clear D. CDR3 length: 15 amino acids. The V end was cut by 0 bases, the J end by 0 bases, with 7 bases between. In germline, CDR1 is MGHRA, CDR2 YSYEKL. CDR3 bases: TGCGCCAGCAGCCAAGATCGGGTGAGCACAGATACGCAGTATTTT. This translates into CASSQDRVSTDTQYF.

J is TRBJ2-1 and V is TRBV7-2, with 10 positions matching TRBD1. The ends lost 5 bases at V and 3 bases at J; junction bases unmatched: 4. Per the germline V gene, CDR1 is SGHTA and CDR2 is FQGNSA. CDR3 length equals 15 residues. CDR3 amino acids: CASSRRTGGYNEQFF. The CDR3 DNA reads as TGTGCCAGCAGCAGGCGGACAGGGGGCTACAATGAGCAGTTCTTC.

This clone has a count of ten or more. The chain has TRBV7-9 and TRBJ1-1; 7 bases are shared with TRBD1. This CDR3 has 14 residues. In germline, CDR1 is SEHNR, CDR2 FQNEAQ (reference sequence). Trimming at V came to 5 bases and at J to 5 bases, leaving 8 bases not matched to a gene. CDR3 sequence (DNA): TGTGCCAGCAGCGCGACAGGGATCGGGACTGAAGCTTTCTTT. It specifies CASSATGIGTEAFF.